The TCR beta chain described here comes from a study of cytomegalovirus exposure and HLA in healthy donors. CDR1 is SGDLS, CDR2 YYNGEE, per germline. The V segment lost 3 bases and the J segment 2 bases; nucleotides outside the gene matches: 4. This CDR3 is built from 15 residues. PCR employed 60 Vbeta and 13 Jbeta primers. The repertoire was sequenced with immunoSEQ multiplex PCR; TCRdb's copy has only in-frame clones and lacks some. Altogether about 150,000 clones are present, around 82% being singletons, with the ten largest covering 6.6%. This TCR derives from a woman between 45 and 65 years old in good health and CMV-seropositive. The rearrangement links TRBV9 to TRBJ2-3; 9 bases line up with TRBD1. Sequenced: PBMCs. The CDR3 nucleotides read TGTGCCAGCAGCGACAGGGGGCAGTACACAGATACGCAGTATTTT. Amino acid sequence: CASSDRGQYTDTQYF.